Below are 21 T cell receptor beta chains sequenced from a single sample in a study of shared clonotypes between healthy human individuals. Naive CD8 cells, CD45RO-negative and positively selected for CCR7, excluded terminally differentiated effector memory CD45RA+ cells. The method was immunoSEQ multiplex PCR; TCRdb's version includes in-frame clones alone and lacks a portion of them. The repertoire consists of roughly 2.1 million clones, with 85% to 95% occurring once and the leading ten covering 1.5% to 2%. Specimen: naive CD8+ T cells from PBMCs. These receptors all come from a man younger than 35 in good health. Some clones in this sample may be carry-over from other donors' samples.

The genes are TRBV2 and TRBJ2-1; D gene unclear. V gave up 6 bases and J gave up 5 bases, with 23 bases separating them. Germline V gene lookup returns CDR1 SNHLY and CDR2 FYNNEI. The CDR3 is made up of 17 amino acids. The CDR3 DNA reads as TGTGCCAGCAGGATGATGTTTCTTGAGCGTCGAGACAATGAGCAGTTCTTC. This encodes CASRMMFLERRDNEQFF.

The V gene is TRBV9, the J gene TRBJ2-1, with D unclear. The CDR3 sequence is 14 residues long. Trimming stripped 2 bases from V and 8 bases from J, with 14 bases between. Germline V gene lookup returns CDR1 SGDLS and CDR2 YYNGEE. In DNA, the CDR3 is TGTGCCAGCAGCGTCGGACGGAATACCGATGAGCAGTTCTTC. It encodes CASSVGRNTDEQFF.

On this clone itself: This sample also contains other DNA sequences that code for the same CDR3. The V call is TRBV9, the J call TRBJ2-2, with a possible D match to TRBD2 (5 bases). The CDR3 totals 14 residues. CDR1 and CDR2 (germline): SGDLS, YYNGEE. With 0 bases removed from V and 4 bases from J, the gap between germline ends came to 7 bases. The CDR3 sequence: CASSVATSTGELFF. The CDR3 DNA is TGTGCCAGCAGCGTAGCTACTAGCACCGGGGAGCTGTTTTTT.

This clone was counted a single time. The rearrangement uses TRBV15 and TRBJ2-7, with TRBD1 identical over 7 bases. CDR1 and CDR2 (germline): LNHNV, YYDKDF (reference sequence). Trimming cost V 1 base and J 3 bases; bases outside gene matches: 6. The CDR3 sequence is 15 residues long. This CDR3 reads CATSRVADRSYEQYF. The DNA for the CDR3 is TGTGCCACCAGCAGAGTGGCGGACAGGAGCTACGAGCAGTACTTC. Full variable domain (remainder filled in from reference TRBV15 and TRBJ2-7): DAMVIQNPRYQVTQFGKPVTLSCSQTLNHNVMYWYQQKSSQAPKLLFHYYDKDFNNEADTPDNFQSRRPNTSFCFLDIRSPGLGDTAMYLCATSRVADRSYEQYFGPGTRLTVT.

This sequence joins TRBV5-1 and TRBJ1-3; D may be TRBD1 (6 bases). V lost 4 bases and J lost 0, with 14 bases in between. Germline V gene sequence: CDR1 SGHRS, CDR2 YFSETQ. CDR3 length equals 16 residues. The CDR3 DNA reads TGCGCCAGCAGCCAAACAGGGCTCCTCTCTGGAAACACCATATATTTT. The encoded protein is CASSQTGLLSGNTIYF.

The rearrangement links TRBV2 to TRBJ2-7; 8 bases agree with TRBD1. The CDR3 runs 15 residues. The ends lost 5 bases at V and 2 bases at J; junction bases unmatched: 8. The germline CDR1 and CDR2 sequences are SNHLY and FYNNEI. Written as DNA, the CDR3 is TGTGCCAGCAGTATTTTACAGGGGGAACCCTACGAGCAGTACTTC. It translates to CASSILQGEPYEQYF. Complete variable domain (other parts from reference TRBV2 and TRBJ2-7): EPEVTQTPSHQVTQMGQEVILRCVPISNHLYFYWYRQILGQKVEFLVSFYNNEISEKSEIFDDQFSVERPDGSNFTLKIRSTKLEDSAMYFCASSILQGEPYEQYFGPGTRLTVT.

The V call is TRBV28, the J call TRBJ1-2, with 7 bases identical to TRBD1. Germline V gives CDR1 MDHEN, CDR2 SYDVKM. The CDR3 is made up of 14 amino acids. V gave up 4 bases and J gave up 6 bases; unmatched junction bases: 8. CDR3 in amino acids: CASSYETGMDGYTF. The CDR3 DNA follows: TGTGCCAGCAGTTATGAGACAGGGATGGATGGCTACACCTTC.

The genes are TRBV14 and TRBJ2-1, with 9 positions matching TRBD1. Looked up from germline, CDR1 is SGHDN and CDR2 is FVKESK. J lost 14 bases, V lost 1 base, and 0 bases had no gene match. The length of the CDR3 is 11 residues. CDR3 region: CASSQGQGEFF. DNA for the CDR3: TGTGCCAGCAGCCAAGGACAGGGGGAGTTCTTC. The variable domain in full, with the rest retrieved from reference TRBV14 and TRBJ2-1, is EAGVTQFPSHSVIEKGQTVTLRCDPISGHDNLYWYRRVMGKEIKFLLHFVKESKQDESGMPNNRFLAERTGGTYSTLKVQPAELEDSGVYFCASSQGQGEFFGPGTRLTVL.

The chain employs TRBV27 and TRBJ1-1, with 7 bases matching TRBD1. CDR3 length: 13 residues. The junction had 10 bases not matched to a gene; V was cut back by 5 bases and J by 10 bases. The germline V gene has CDR1 MNHEY and CDR2 SMNVEV (reference sequence). The CDR3: CASSERQGLAAFF. The CDR3 DNA is TGTGCCAGCAGTGAAAGACAGGGTTTAGCAGCTTTCTTT.

The chain recombines TRBV28 with TRBJ2-5; D possibly corresponds to TRBD1 (5 bases). Germline V gives CDR1 MDHEN, CDR2 SYDVKM. V was pared by 6 bases and J by 2 bases, with 16 bases between. The CDR3 spans 15 residues. CDR3 loop: CASSQPFGQQETQYF. In nucleotides, the CDR3 is TGTGCCAGCAGCCAACCCTTTGGACAACAAGAGACCCAGTACTTC.

V gene TRBV7-9 combines with J gene TRBJ1-1, with D perhaps TRBD1 (6 bases). The CDR3 length is 14 residues. The germline CDR1 and CDR2 sequences are SEHNR and FQNEAQ (reference sequence). V was cut by 1 base and J by 7 bases, with 13 bases left in between. This chain's CDR3 is CASSLGTVYLEAFF. Written as DNA, the CDR3 is TGTGCCAGCAGCTTAGGGACAGTCTACCTTGAAGCTTTCTTT.

Remarks on this clone: Distinct nucleotide sequences in the sample also encode this CDR3. The rearrangement links TRBV28 to TRBJ2-3; D unclear. The CDR3 runs 13 residues. Trimming left V 3 bases short and J 0 bases short, with 4 bases between. Germline CDR1 MDHEN, CDR2 SYDVKM. CDR3 bases: TGTGCCAGCAGTTTGCAAAGCACAGATACGCAGTATTTT. Translating gives CASSLQSTDTQYF.

This chain joins TRBV11-2 and TRBJ2-3; TRBD2 might be the D (5 bases). The germline V gene has CDR1 SGHAT and CDR2 FQNNGV. The length of the CDR3 is 15 residues. V gave up 1 base and J gave up 3 bases, with 11 bases separating them. DNA of the CDR3: TGTGCCAGCAGCTTAGCCACTAGTACAACAGATACGCAGTATTTT. Translated: CASSLATSTTDTQYF.

The rearrangement links TRBV7-9 to TRBJ2-5; D ambiguous. The CDR3 sequence is 14 residues long. Germline CDR1 is SEHNR and CDR2 is FQNEAQ (reference sequence). V lost 5 bases, J lost 7 bases, and 17 bases lay in between. The CDR3 is CASSAEDGRGTQYF. CDR3 sequence (DNA): TGTGCCAGCAGCGCCGAGGACGGGCGCGGGACCCAGTACTTC.

This clone was counted once. V gene TRBV19 combines with J gene TRBJ2-1; weak D call: TRBD2 (6 bases). The CDR3 has 15 residues. Trimming shortened V by 3 bases and J by 4 bases, and 13 bases separated the two germline ends. Germline loops: CDR1 LNHDA, CDR2 SQIVND (reference sequence). The CDR3 DNA reads as TGTGCCAGTAGTATGGGGCGGGGCCAATACAATGAGCAGTTCTTC. It is translated as CASSMGRGQYNEQFF.

The CDR3 is CASSSTGTSGNTGELFF. In DNA, the CDR3 is TGTGCCAGCAGTTCTACCGGGACTAGCGGGAACACCGGGGAGCTGTTTTTT. The gene calls are TRBV7-9 and TRBJ2-2; 11 bases fit TRBD2. After removal of 6 bases from V and 1 base from J, the junction contained 7 bases not matched to a gene. The germline gives CDR1 SEHNR, CDR2 FQNEAQ (reference sequence). The CDR3 spans 17 residues.

The sample holds a few counts of this clone. The chain uses TRBV7-9 and TRBJ1-5; TRBD1 might be the D (6 bases). The CDR3 extends over 15 amino acids. The V end lost 3 bases, the J end lost 3 bases, and 12 bases lay between the germline ends. Per germline, CDR1 SEHNR and CDR2 FQNEAQ (reference sequence). The CDR3, as DNA: TGTGCCAGCAGCTTGGGGGCCCTCCTCAATCAGCCCCAGCATTTT. Translated: CASSLGALLNQPQHF. The entire variable domain, with the rest obtained from reference TRBV7-9 and TRBJ1-5, is as follows: DTGVSQNPRHKITKRGQNVTFRCDPISEHNRLYWYRQTLGQGPEFLTYFQNEAQLEKSRLLSDRFSAERPKGSFSTLEIQRTEQGDSAMYLCASSLGALLNQPQHFGDGTRLSIL.

The CDR3 sequence: CASSQEGVVSYNEQFF. In nucleotides, the CDR3 is TGCGCCAGCAGCCAAGAAGGGGTTGTCTCCTACAATGAGCAGTTCTTC. V gene TRBV4-1 combines with J gene TRBJ2-1; D may be TRBD1 (5 bases). The V and J ends lost 0 bases and 0 bases respectively, with 9 bases between them. CDR1 is MGHRA and CDR2 is YSYEKL in the germline V gene. This CDR3 spans 16 amino acids.

The chain links TRBV7-8 to TRBJ2-7; 11 bases fit TRBD2. Germline CDR1 is SGHVS and CDR2 is FQNEAQ. With V trimmed by 1 base and J by 6 bases, 5 bases remained unmatched. The CDR3 extends over 15 amino acids. The CDR3: CASSLGGLAGLEQYF. The CDR3 DNA reads TGTGCCAGCAGCTTAGGCGGACTAGCGGGTCTCGAGCAGTACTTC.

As DNA, the CDR3 is TGTGCCAGTAGTCCTCGATCAACCGGGCAAGAGACCCAGTACTTC. The encoded protein is CASSPRSTGQETQYF. The chain carries TRBV19 and TRBJ2-5; D gene uncertain. V was shortened by 5 bases and J by 2 bases, with 15 bases between the two germline ends. The germline V gene encodes CDR1 LNHDA and CDR2 SQIVND (reference sequence). The CDR3 is 15 amino acids.

The chain carries TRBV4-1 and TRBJ1-2, with D hard to call. The V end was cut by 4 bases, the J end by 6 bases, with 12 bases between. Germline V gives CDR1 MGHRA, CDR2 YSYEKL. The CDR3 spans 13 residues. CDR3 bases: TGCGCCAGCAGCCCGATGACTAGGGATGGCTACACCTTC. Translation gives CASSPMTRDGYTF.